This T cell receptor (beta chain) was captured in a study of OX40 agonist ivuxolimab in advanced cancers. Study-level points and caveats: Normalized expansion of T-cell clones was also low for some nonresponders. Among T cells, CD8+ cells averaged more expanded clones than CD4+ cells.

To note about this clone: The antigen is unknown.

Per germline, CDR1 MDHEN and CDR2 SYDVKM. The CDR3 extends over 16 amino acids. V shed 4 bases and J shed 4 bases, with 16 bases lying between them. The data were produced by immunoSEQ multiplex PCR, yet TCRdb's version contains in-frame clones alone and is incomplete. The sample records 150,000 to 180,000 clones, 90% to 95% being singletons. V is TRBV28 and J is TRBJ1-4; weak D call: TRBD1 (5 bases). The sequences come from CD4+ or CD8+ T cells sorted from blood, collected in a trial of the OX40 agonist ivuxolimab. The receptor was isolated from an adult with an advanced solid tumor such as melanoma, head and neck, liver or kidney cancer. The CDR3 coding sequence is TGTGCCAGCAGTTCCCTTCTCGGGACCGATAATGAAAAACTGTTTTTT. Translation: CASSSLLGTDNEKLFF.